The source of this T cell receptor beta chain is a study of blood T cell repertoires in COVID-19. As for the study in general: Researchers got acute and convalescent COVID-19 samples from the United States, Italy and Spain. The analysed material was cDNA or gDNA that came from T cells, B-cell-depleted T cells, or PBMCs.

Here immunoSEQ multiplex PCR was the method, and the copy in TCRdb shows in-frame clones only, minus some. The sample shows roughly 40,000 clones, roughly 81% of them seen only once. This receptor was taken from a woman aged 70-85 years in a cohort sampled during active COVID-19. Sequencing was performed on peripheral blood.

CDR3 coding DNA: TGCGCCAGCAGCGGCCTATCGGGGACTGAAGCTTTCTTT. Translating gives CASSGLSGTEAFF. The J gene is TRBJ1-1, the V gene TRBV5-1, with D uncertain. The CDR3 runs 13 residues. The germline V gene has CDR1 SGHRS and CDR2 YFSETQ. V shed 4 bases and J shed 5 bases, with 12 bases lying between them.